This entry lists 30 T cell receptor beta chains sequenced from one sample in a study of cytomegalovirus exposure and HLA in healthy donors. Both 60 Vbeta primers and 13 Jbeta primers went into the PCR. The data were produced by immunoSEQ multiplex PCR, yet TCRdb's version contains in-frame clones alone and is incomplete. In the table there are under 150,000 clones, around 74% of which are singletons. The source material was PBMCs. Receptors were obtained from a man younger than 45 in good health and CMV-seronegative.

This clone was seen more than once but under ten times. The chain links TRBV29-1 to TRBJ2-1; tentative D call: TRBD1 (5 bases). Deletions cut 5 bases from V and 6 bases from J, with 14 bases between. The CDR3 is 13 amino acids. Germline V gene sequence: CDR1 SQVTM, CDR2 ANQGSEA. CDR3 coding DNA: TGCAGCGTTTACCGACCACAGGTCAATGAGCAGTTCTTC. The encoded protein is CSVYRPQVNEQFF.

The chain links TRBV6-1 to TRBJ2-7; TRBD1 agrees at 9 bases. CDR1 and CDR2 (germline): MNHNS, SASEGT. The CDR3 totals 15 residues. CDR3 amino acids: CAVTFRDRAGYEQYF. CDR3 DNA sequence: TGTGCGGTAACCTTCCGGGACAGGGCCGGCTACGAGCAGTACTTC.

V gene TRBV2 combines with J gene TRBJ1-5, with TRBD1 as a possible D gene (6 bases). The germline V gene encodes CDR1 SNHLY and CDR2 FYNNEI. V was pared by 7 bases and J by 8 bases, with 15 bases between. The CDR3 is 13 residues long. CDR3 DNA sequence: TGTGCCAGCAACTGGGACACAGTCGAGCCCCAGCATTTT. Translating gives CASNWDTVEPQHF.

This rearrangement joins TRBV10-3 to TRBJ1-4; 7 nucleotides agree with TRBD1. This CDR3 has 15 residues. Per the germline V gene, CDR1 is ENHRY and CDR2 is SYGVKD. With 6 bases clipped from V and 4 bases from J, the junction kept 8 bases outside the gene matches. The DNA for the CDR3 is TGTGCCATCAGCCAGACGGACAGGCATAATGAAAAACTGTTTTTT. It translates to CAISQTDRHNEKLFF.

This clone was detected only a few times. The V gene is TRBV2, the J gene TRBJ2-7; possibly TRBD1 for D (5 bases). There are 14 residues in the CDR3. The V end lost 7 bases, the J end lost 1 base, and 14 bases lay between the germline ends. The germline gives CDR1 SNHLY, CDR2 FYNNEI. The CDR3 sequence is CASTVETDSYEQYF. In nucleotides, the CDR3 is TGTGCCAGCACTGTCGAGACAGATTCCTACGAGCAGTACTTC.

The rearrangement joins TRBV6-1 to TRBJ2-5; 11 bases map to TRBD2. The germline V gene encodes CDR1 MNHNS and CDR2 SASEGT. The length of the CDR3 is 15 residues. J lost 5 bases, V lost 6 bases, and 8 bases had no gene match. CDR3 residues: CASRETSGVIETQYF. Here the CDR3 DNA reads TGTGCCAGCAGAGAGACTAGCGGGGTTATCGAGACCCAGTACTTC.

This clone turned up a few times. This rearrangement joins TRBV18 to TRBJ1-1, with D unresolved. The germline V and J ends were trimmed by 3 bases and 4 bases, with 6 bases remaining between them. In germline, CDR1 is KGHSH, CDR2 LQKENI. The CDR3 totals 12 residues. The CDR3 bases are TGTGCCAGCTCACCCACGAGCACTGAAGCTTTCTTT. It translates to CASSPTSTEAFF.

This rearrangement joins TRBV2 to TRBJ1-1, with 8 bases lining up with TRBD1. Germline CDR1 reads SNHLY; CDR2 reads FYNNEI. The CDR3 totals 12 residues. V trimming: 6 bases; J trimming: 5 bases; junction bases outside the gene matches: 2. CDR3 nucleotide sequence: TGTGCCAGCAGCCGACAGGGGACTGAAGCTTTCTTT. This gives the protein CASSRQGTEAFF.

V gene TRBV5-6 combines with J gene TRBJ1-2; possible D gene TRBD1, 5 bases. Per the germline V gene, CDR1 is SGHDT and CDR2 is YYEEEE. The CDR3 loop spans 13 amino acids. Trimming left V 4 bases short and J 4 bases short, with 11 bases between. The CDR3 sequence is CASSAGLSYGYTF. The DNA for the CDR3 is TGTGCCAGCAGCGCGGGACTGAGCTATGGCTACACCTTC.

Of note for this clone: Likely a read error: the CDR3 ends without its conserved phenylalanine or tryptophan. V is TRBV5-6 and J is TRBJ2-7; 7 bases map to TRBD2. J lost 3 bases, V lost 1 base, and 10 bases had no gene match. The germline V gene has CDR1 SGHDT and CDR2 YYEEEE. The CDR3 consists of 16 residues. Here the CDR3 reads CASSLRWTRKDYEQYL. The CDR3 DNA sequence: TGTGCCAGCAGCTTGAGATGGACTAGAAAGGACTACGAGCAGTACCTC.

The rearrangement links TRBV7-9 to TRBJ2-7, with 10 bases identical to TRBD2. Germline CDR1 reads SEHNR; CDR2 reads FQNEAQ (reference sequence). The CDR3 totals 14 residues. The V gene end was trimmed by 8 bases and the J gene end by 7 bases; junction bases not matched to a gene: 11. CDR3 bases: TGTGCCAGCGGGAAACTAGCGGGGTCGGAAGAGCAGTACTTC. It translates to CASGKLAGSEEQYF.

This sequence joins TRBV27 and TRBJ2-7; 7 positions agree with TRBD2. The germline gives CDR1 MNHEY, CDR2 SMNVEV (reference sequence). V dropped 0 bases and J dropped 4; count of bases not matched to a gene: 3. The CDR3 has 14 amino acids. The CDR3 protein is CASSLSREFYEQYF. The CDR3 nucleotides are TGTGCCAGCAGTTTATCGCGGGAGTTTTACGAGCAGTACTTC.

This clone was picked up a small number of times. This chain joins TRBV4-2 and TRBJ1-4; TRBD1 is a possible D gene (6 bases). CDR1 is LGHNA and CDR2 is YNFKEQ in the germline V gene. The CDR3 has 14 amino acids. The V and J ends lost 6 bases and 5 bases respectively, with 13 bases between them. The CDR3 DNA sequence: TGTGCCAGCAGACAGGACGGGACAAATGAAAAACTGTTTTTT. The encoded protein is CASRQDGTNEKLFF.

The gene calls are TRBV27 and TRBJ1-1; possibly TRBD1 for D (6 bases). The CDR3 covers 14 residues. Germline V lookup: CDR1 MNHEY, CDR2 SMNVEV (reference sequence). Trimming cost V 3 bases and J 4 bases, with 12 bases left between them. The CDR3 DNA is TGTGCCAGCAGTTTTGTCAGGGGATTCACTGAAGCTTTCTTT. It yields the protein CASSFVRGFTEAFF.

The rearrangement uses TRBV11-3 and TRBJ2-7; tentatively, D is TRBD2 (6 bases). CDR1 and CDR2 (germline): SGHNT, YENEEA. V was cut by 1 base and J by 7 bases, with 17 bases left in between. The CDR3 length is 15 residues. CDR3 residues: CASSLAPTSWEEQYF. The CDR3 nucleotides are TGTGCCAGCAGCTTAGCCCCCACTAGCTGGGAAGAGCAGTACTTC. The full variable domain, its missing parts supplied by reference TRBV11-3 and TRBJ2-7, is EAGVVQSPRYKIIEKKQPVAFWCNPISGHNTLYWYLQNLGQGPELLIRYENEEAVDDSQLPKDRFSAERLKGVDSTLKIQPAELGDSAVYLCASSLAPTSWEEQYFGPGTRLTVT.

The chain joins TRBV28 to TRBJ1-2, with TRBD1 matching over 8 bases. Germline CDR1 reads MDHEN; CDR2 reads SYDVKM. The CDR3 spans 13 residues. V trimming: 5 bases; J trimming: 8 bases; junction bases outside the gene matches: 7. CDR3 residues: CASSVGQVEGYTF. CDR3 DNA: TGTGCCAGCAGTGTGGGACAGGTCGAGGGCTACACCTTC.

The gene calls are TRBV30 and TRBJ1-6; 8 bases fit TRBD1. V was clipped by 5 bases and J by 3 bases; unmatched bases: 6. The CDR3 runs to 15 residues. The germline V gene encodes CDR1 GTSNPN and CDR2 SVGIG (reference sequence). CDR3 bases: TGTGCCTGGGCAAGGACAGGGAACTATAATTCACCCCTCCACTTT. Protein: CAWARTGNYNSPLHF.

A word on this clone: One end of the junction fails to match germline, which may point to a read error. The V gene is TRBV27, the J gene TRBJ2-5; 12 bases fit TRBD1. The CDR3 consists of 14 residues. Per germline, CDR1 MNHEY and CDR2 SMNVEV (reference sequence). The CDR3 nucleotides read TGTGCCAGCAGTTGGGACAGGGGGCAAGGGACCCAGTACTTC. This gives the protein CASSWDRGQGTQYF.

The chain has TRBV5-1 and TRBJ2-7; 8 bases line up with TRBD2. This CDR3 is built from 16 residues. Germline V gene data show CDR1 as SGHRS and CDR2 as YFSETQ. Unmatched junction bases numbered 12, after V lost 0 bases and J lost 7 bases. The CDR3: CASSLGWREAPGEQYF. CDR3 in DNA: TGCGCCAGCAGCTTGGGATGGCGGGAGGCCCCAGGGGAGCAGTACTTC. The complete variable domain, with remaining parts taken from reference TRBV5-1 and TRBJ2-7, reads KAGVTQTPRYLIKTRGQQVTLSCSPISGHRSVSWYQQTPGQGLQFLFEYFSETQRNKGNFPGRFSGRQFSNSRSEMNVSTLELGDSALYLCASSLGWREAPGEQYFGPGTRLTVT.

CDR3 coding DNA: TGTGCCAGTAGGATCCGGGGTCAGAACACTGAAGCTTTCTTT. Translated: CASRIRGQNTEAFF. The rearrangement joins TRBV19 to TRBJ1-1, with unresolved D. The CDR3 contains 14 residues. Germline-derived CDR1 and CDR2 are LNHDA and SQIVND (reference sequence). Trimming shortened V by 6 bases and J by 1 base, and 12 bases separated the two germline ends.

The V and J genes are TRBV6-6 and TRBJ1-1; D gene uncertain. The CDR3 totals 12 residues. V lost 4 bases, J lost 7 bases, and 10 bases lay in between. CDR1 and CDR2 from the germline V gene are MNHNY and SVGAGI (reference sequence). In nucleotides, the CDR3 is TGTGCCAGCAGTTTCGACACCATTGAAGCTTTCTTT. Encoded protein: CASSFDTIEAFF.

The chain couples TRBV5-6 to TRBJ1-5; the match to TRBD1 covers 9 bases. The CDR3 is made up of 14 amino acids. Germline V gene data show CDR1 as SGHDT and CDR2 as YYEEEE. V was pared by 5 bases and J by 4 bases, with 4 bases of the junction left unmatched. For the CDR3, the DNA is TGTGCCAGCAGTCCCGACAGGGGGAATCAGCCCCAGCATTTT. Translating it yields CASSPDRGNQPQHF.

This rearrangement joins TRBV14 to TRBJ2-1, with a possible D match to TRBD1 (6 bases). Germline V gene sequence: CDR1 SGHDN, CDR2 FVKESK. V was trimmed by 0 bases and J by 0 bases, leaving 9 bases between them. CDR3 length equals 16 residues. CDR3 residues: CASSQDRDTSYNEQFF. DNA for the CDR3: TGTGCCAGCAGCCAAGATAGGGACACCTCCTACAATGAGCAGTTCTTC.

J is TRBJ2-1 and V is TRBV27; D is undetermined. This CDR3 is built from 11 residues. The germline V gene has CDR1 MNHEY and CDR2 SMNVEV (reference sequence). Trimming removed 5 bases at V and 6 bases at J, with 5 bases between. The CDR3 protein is CASSVLNEQFF. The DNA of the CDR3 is TGTGCCAGCAGTGTCCTCAATGAGCAGTTCTTC.

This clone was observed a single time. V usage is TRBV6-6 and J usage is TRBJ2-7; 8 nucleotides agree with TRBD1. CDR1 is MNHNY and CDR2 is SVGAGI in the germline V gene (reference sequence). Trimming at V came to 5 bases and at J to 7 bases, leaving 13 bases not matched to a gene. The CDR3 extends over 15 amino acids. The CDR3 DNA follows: TGTGCCAGCAGTCCCCTAGGACAGGGTCATGGTGAGCAGTACTTC. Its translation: CASSPLGQGHGEQYF.

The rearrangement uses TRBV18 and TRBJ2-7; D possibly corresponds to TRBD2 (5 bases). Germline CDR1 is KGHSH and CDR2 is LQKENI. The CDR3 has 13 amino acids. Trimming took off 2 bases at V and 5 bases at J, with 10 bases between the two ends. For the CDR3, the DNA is TGTGCCAGCTCACCAAACCAGAGGGACGAGCAGTACTTC. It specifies CASSPNQRDEQYF.

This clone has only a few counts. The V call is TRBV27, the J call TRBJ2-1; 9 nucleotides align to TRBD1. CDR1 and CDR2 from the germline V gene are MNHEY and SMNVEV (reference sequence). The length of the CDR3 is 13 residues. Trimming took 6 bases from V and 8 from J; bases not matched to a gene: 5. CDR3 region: CASRRTGVDEQFF. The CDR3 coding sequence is TGTGCCAGCAGGAGGACAGGGGTCGATGAGCAGTTCTTC.

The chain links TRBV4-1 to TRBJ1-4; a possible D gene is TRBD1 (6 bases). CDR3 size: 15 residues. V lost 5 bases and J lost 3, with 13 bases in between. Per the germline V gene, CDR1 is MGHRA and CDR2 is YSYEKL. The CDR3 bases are TGCGCCAGCAGCTTCAGGGGTTTTGCTAATGAAAAACTGTTTTTT. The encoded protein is CASSFRGFANEKLFF.

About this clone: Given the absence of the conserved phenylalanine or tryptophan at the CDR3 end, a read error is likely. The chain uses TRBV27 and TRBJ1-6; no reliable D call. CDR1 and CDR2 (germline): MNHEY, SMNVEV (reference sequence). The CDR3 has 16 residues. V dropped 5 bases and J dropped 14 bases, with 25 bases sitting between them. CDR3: CASSPVTVPVVLALHV. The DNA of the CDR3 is TGTGCCAGCAGTCCCGTGACCGTCCCAGTGGTATTAGCCCTCCACGTT.

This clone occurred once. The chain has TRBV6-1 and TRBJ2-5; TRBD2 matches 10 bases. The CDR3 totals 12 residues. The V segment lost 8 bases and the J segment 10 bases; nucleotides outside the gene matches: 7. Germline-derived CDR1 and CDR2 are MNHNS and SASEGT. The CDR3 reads CASVAGGPFQYF. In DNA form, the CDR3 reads TGTGCCAGCGTAGCGGGGGGCCCCTTCCAGTACTTC.